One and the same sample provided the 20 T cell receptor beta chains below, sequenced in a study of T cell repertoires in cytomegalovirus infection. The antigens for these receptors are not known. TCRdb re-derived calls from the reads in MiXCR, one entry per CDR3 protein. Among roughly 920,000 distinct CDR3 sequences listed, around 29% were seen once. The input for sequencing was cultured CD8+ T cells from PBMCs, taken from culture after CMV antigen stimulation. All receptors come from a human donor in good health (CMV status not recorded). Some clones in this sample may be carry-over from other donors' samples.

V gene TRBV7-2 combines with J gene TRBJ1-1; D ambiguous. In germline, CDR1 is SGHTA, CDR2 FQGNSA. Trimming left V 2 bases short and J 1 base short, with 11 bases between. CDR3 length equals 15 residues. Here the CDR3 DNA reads TGTGCCAGCAGCTTAAAGTGGGAAGGGAACACTGAAGCTTTCTTT. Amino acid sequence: CASSLKWEGNTEAFF.

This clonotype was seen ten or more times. The CDR3 sequence is CASSTRTDNTEAFF. As DNA, the CDR3 is TGTGCCAGCAGTACCCGGACAGACAACACTGAAGCTTTCTTT. This chain links TRBV12-3 or TRBV12-4 with TRBJ1-1; D perhaps matches TRBD1 (6 bases). The germline V and J ends were trimmed by 5 bases and 2 bases, with 12 bases remaining between them. This CDR3 comprises 14 residues.

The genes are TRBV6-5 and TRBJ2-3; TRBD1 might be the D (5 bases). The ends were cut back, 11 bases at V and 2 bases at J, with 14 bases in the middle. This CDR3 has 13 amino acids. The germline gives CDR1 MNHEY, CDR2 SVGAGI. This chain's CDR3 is CACRQPYTDTQYF. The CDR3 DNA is TGTGCCTGTCGACAGCCGTACACAGATACGCAGTATTTT.

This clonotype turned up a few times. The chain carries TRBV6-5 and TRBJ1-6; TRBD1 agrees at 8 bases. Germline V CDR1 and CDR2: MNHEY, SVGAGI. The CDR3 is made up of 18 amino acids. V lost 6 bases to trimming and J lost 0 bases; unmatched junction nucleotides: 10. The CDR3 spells CASRPGQGHSSYNSPLHF. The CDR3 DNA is TGTGCCAGCAGACCCGGACAGGGCCACAGCTCCTATAATTCACCCCTCCACTTT.

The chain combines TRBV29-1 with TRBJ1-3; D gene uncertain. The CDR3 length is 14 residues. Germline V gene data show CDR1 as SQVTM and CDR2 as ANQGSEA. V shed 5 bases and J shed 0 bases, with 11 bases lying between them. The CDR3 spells CSVLDLNSGNTIYF. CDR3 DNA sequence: TGCAGCGTTTTGGACTTAAACTCTGGAAACACCATATATTTT.

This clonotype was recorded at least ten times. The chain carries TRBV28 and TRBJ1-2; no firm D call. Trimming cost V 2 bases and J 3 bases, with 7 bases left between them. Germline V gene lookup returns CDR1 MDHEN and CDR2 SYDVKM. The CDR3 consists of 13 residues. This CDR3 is CASSLMEYYGYTF. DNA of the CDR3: TGTGCCAGCAGTTTAATGGAGTACTATGGCTACACCTTC.

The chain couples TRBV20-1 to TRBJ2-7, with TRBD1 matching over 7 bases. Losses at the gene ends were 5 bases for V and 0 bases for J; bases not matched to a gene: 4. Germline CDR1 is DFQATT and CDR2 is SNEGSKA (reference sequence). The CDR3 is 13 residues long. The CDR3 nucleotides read TGCAGTGCTCGACGGGACAGCTCCTACGAGCAGTACTTC. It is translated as CSARRDSSYEQYF.

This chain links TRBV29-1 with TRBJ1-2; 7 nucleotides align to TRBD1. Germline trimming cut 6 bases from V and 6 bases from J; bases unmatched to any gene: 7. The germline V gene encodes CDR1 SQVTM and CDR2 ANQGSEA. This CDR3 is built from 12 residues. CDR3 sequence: CSVPTGPHGYTF. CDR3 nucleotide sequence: TGCAGCGTACCGACAGGGCCCCATGGCTACACCTTC.

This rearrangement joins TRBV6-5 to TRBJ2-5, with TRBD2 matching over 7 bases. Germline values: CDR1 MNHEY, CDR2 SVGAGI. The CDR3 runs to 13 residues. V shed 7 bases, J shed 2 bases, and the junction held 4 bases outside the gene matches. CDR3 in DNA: TGTGCCAGCACGGGAGCGGGACAAGAGACCCAGTACTTC. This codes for CASTGAGQETQYF.

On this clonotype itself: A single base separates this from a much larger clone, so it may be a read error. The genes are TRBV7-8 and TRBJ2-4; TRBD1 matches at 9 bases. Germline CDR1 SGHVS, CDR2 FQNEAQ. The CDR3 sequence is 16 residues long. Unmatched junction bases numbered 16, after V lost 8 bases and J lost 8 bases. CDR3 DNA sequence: TGTGCCAGCGACCTAGGGCCGGGACAGGGAATCGACATTCAGTACTTC. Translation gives CASDLGPGQGIDIQYF. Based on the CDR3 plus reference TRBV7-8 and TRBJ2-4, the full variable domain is GAGVSQSPRYKVAKRGQDVALRCDPISGHVSLFWYQQALGQGPEFLTYFQNEAQLDKSGLPSDRFFAERPEGSVSTLKIQRTQQEDSAVYLCASDLGPGQGIDIQYFGAGTRLSVL.

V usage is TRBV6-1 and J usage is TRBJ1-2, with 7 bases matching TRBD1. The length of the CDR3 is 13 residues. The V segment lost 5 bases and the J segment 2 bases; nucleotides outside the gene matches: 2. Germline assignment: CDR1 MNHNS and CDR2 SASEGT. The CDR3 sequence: CASSWDRNYGYTF. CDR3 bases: TGTGCCAGCAGTTGGGACAGAAACTATGGCTACACCTTC.

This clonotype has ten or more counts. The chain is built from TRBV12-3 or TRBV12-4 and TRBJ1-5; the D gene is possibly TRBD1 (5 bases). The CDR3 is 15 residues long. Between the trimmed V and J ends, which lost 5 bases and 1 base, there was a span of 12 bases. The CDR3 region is CASSPLGQSNQPQHF. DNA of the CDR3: TGTGCCAGCAGTCCACTAGGACAAAGCAATCAGCCCCAGCATTTT.

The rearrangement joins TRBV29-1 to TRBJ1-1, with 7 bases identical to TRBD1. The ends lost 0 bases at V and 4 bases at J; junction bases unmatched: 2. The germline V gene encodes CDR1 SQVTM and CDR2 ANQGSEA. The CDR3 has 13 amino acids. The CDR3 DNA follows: TGCAGCGTTGAAGACAGGGGGACCACTGAAGCTTTCTTT. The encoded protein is CSVEDRGTTEAFF.

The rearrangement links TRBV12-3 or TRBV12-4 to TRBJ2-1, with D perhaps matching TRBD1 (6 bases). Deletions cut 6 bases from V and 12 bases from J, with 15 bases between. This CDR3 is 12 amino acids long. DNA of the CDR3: TGTGCCAGCAGGACCACAGGGACGGGGCAGTTCTTC. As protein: CASRTTGTGQFF.

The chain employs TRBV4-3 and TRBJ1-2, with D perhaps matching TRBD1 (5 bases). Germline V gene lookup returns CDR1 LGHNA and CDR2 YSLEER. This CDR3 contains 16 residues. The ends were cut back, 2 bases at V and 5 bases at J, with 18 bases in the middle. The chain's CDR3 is CASSQKTPGDRYGYTF. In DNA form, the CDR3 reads TGCGCCAGCAGCCAAAAAACCCCGGGGGACCGGTATGGCTACACCTTC.

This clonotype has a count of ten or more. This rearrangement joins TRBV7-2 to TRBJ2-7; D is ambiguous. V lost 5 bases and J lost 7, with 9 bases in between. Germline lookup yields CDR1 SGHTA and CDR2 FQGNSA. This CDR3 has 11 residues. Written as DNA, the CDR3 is TGTGCCAGCAGCCCGTCCCGGGAGCAGTACTTC. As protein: CASSPSREQYF.

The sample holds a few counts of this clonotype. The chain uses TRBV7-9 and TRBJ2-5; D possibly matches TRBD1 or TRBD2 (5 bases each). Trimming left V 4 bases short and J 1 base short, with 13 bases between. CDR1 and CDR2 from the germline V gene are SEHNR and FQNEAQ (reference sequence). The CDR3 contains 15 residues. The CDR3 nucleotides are TGTGCCAGCAGCTCGGGACCGCAACTCCAAGAGACCCAGTACTTC. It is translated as CASSSGPQLQETQYF.

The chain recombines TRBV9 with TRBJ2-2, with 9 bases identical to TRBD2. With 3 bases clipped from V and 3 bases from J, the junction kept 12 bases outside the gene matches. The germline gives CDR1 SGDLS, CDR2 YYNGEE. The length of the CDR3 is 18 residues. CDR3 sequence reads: CASSERRGGGADTGELFF. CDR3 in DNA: TGTGCCAGCAGCGAGCGGAGGGGCGGGGGGGCGGACACCGGGGAGCTGTTTTTT.

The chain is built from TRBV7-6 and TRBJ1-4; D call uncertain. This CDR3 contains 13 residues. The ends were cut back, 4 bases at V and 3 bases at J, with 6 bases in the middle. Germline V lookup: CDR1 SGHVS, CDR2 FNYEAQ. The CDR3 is CASSSSANEKLFF. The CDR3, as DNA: TGTGCCAGCAGCTCGTCTGCTAATGAAAAACTGTTTTTT.

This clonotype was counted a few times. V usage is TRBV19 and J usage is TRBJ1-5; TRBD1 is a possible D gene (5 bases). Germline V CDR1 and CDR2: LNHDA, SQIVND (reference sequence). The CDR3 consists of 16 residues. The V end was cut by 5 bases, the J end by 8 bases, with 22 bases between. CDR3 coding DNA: TGTGCCAGTAGTGCCCCCCGGGACGATGTGAGGGAGCCCCAGCATTTT. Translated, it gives CASSAPRDDVREPQHF.